The 30 T cell receptor beta chains below all came from one sample that was sequenced in a study of blood T cell repertoires in COVID-19. Sequencing used immunoSEQ multiplex PCR; TCRdb keeps in-frame clones, though not all of them. The profile covers 240,000 or so clones, with over 65% appearing a single time and about 3% taken by the ten largest. Material for sequencing was peripheral blood. The source of these receptors is a woman older than 75 with acute or convalescent COVID-19.

This clone was seen a single time. The chain couples TRBV19 to TRBJ2-1; 9 nucleotides align to TRBD2. The CDR3 consists of 19 residues. Germline V gene lookup returns CDR1 LNHDA and CDR2 SQIVND (reference sequence). J was trimmed by 2 bases and V by 7 bases; bases with no gene match: 18. CDR3 in amino acids: CASKDGGLAGRGAYNEQFF. In DNA, the CDR3 is TGTGCCAGTAAGGACGGAGGGCTAGCGGGAAGGGGGGCCTACAATGAGCAGTTCTTC.

The genes are TRBV12-3 or TRBV12-4 and TRBJ1-2; D uncertain. The CDR3 extends over 13 amino acids. Trimming pared 11 bases from V and 6 bases from J, leaving 19 bases between. CDR3 sequence (DNA): TGTGCCTCCCGTCACCCCGGGAGACATGGCTACACCTTC. This translates into CASRHPGRHGYTF.

The V gene is TRBV5-6, the J gene TRBJ1-6, with D tentatively TRBD1 (5 bases). Trimming left V 4 bases short and J 6 bases short, with 14 bases between. The CDR3 is 15 amino acids. The germline V gene encodes CDR1 SGHDT and CDR2 YYEEEE. CDR3 loop: CASSPQQVPNSPLHF. In nucleotides, the CDR3 is TGTGCCAGCAGCCCTCAACAGGTTCCTAATTCACCCCTCCACTTT.

This clone was counted only a few times. The chain links TRBV7-9 to TRBJ1-5; no clear D gene. The CDR3 contains 15 residues. The V gene lost 1 base and the J gene lost 5 bases, with 12 bases spanning the gap. The germline V gene encodes CDR1 SEHNR and CDR2 FQNEAQ (reference sequence). Here the CDR3 DNA reads TGTGCCAGCAGCTTAGGAGGTGCTATTCATCAGCCCCAGCATTTT. Translated, it gives CASSLGGAIHQPQHF. Supplemented by reference TRBV7-9 and TRBJ1-5, the full variable domain reads DTGVSQNPRHKITKRGQNVTFRCDPISEHNRLYWYRQTLGQGPEFLTYFQNEAQLEKSRLLSDRFSAERPKGSFSTLEIQRTEQGDSAMYLCASSLGGAIHQPQHFGDGTRLSIL.

This clone was seen a handful of times. The chain has TRBV19 and TRBJ1-2; 9 nucleotides agree with TRBD1. CDR3 size: 14 residues. Trimming at V came to 3 bases and at J to 9 bases, leaving 8 bases not matched to a gene. The germline CDR1 and CDR2 sequences are LNHDA and SQIVND (reference sequence). The CDR3 reads CASSITNRGRSYTF. CDR3 in DNA: TGTGCCAGTAGTATCACCAACAGGGGGCGCAGCTACACCTTC.

This rearrangement joins TRBV27 to TRBJ1-6; no firm D call. The CDR3 is 13 residues long. V was cut by 3 bases and J by 8 bases, with 8 bases left in between. Germline assignment: CDR1 MNHEY and CDR2 SMNVEV (reference sequence). CDR3 in DNA: TGTGCCAGCAGTTTGCTAGGTGATTCACCCCTCCACTTT. Amino acid sequence: CASSLLGDSPLHF.

The rearrangement uses TRBV3-1 (or the pseudogene TRBV3-2) and TRBJ2-1; D uncertain. The CDR3 covers 15 residues. The germline gives CDR1 LGHDT, CDR2 YNNKEL (reference sequence). Trimming left V 0 bases short and J 0 bases short, with 6 bases between. The DNA for the CDR3 is TGTGCCAGCAGCCAAGATTCTGTCTCCTACAATGAGCAGTTCTTC. This codes for CASSQDSVSYNEQFF.

The chain has TRBV18 and TRBJ2-2, with D perhaps matching TRBD2 (6 bases). V gave up 6 bases and J gave up 6 bases, with 14 bases separating them. The CDR3 is made up of 14 amino acids. Per the germline V gene, CDR1 is KGHSH and CDR2 is LQKENI. The CDR3 is CASSGRRDPGELFF. DNA for the CDR3: TGTGCCAGCTCTGGACGGCGGGACCCCGGGGAGCTGTTTTTT.

The chain has TRBV6-5 and TRBJ1-1; 7 nucleotides match TRBD1. The CDR3 is 13 amino acids. Germline CDR1 and CDR2: MNHEY and SVGAGI. Trimming cost V 6 bases and J 4 bases; bases outside gene matches: 5. CDR3 region: CASSRGTITEAFF. CDR3 sequence (DNA): TGTGCCAGCAGCAGGGGGACGATCACTGAAGCTTTCTTT.

J is TRBJ1-6 and V is TRBV4-1; TRBD1 matches at 8 bases. The CDR3 is 15 residues long. J lost 10 bases, V lost 1 base, and 6 bases had no gene match. The germline gives CDR1 MGHRA, CDR2 YSYEKL. DNA for the CDR3: TGCGCCAGCAGCCAAGCGACAGGGACAGGCTCACCCCTCCACTTT. As protein: CASSQATGTGSPLHF.

To note about this clone: This specimen includes other DNA sequences encoding the same CDR3. This chain joins TRBV28 and TRBJ1-2; 10 positions match TRBD1. J gave up 6 bases and V 6 bases, and 4 bases lay outside the gene matches. The CDR3 extends over 13 amino acids. Germline V gene data show CDR1 as MDHEN and CDR2 as SYDVKM. In DNA, the CDR3 is TGTGCCAGCAGCTTGACAGGGGGCAATGGCTACACCTTC. Protein product: CASSLTGGNGYTF.

The V and J genes are TRBV19 and TRBJ2-4; tentative D call: TRBD2 (5 bases). There are 15 residues in the CDR3. CDR1 is LNHDA, CDR2 SQIVND, per germline (reference sequence). The V gene lost 7 bases and the J gene lost 5 bases, with 18 bases spanning the gap. CDR3 amino acids: CASTPGRVGENIQYF. The CDR3 DNA sequence: TGTGCCAGTACCCCAGGTCGGGTGGGAGAAAACATTCAGTACTTC.

The chain links TRBV3-1 (or the pseudogene TRBV3-2) to TRBJ2-7, with TRBD2 identical over 15 bases. Trimming removed 6 bases from V and 3 bases from J; junction bases left unmatched: 12. The CDR3 has 18 residues. The germline gives CDR1 LGHDT, CDR2 YNNKEL (reference sequence). The CDR3 nucleotides read TGTGCCAGCAGGGGGACTAGCGGGGGGCCCCGGTTGTACTACGAGCAGTACTTC. Translated: CASRGTSGGPRLYYEQYF.

This chain uses TRBV5-1 with TRBJ2-6; 9 bases line up with TRBD2. CDR3 size: 19 residues. The J segment lost 0 bases and the V segment lost 4 bases, leaving 11 bases of the junction unmatched. The germline gives CDR1 SGHRS, CDR2 YFSETQ. The CDR3 reads CASSQAQAGLASGANVLTF. In DNA, the CDR3 is TGCGCCAGCAGCCAGGCCCAGGCGGGACTAGCCTCTGGGGCCAACGTCCTGACTTTC.

The chain recombines TRBV6-5 with TRBJ1-2; the D is unclear. This CDR3 contains 13 residues. Deletions cut 2 bases from V and 4 bases from J, with 8 bases between. CDR1 and CDR2 from the germline V gene are MNHEY and SVGAGI. CDR3: CASSYAVTYGYTF. The CDR3, as DNA: TGTGCCAGCAGTTACGCGGTGACCTATGGCTACACCTTC.

This chain joins TRBV29-1 and TRBJ2-1, with TRBD2 identical over 9 bases. CDR3 length: 13 amino acids. J lost 11 bases, V lost 4 bases, and 9 bases had no gene match. Germline V lookup: CDR1 SQVTM, CDR2 ANQGSEA. The CDR3 region has the DNA TGCAGCGTTGTGGCGGGAGGGACCCTCAAGCAGTTCTTC. Translating it yields CSVVAGGTLKQFF.

This chain links TRBV6-5 with TRBJ1-2; 7 bases are a match to TRBD1. Germline CDR1 MNHEY, CDR2 SVGAGI. V was pared by 5 bases and J by 8 bases, with 5 bases of the junction left unmatched. There are 12 residues in the CDR3. Here the CDR3 DNA reads TGTGCCAGCAGTCCGGACAGGCGAGGCTACACCTTC. It specifies CASSPDRRGYTF.

The chain has TRBV7-9 and TRBJ1-5; 8 bases line up with TRBD1. The V and J ends lost 5 bases and 7 bases, in that order; junction bases with no gene match: 13. Germline lookup yields CDR1 SEHNR and CDR2 FQNEAQ (reference sequence). This CDR3 has 16 residues. CDR3 in DNA: TGTGCCAGCAGCGCCCAGGGGGCGCAGGTCGGACAGCCCCAGCATTTT. The encoded protein is CASSAQGAQVGQPQHF.

The gene calls are TRBV6-2 or TRBV6-3 and TRBJ1-2; TRBD1 might be the D (6 bases). The germline V gene has CDR1 MNHEY and CDR2 SVGEGT. The CDR3 covers 13 residues. The V gene lost 6 bases and the J gene lost 5 bases, with 13 bases spanning the gap. CDR3 amino acids: CASSRGQLYGYTF. The CDR3 nucleotides read TGTGCCAGCAGCCGAGGACAGCTTTATGGCTACACCTTC.

The chain is built from TRBV7-5 and TRBJ1-3. TRBV7-5 constitutes a pseudogene. There are 19 residues in the CDR3. The CDR3 DNA is TGTGCCAGAAGCTGTGACCTGGGAGGTGGGCAGGGATGTGGAAACACCATATATTTT. Amino acids: CARSCDLGGGQGCGNTIYF.

CDR3 bases: TGCAGCGTTGAAGATCTAGGACAGGGGATGGGAAGCTCCTACAATGAGCAGTTCTTC. This sequence encodes CSVEDLGQGMGSSYNEQFF. The chain carries TRBV29-1 and TRBJ2-1; TRBD1 agrees at 9 bases. The CDR3 totals 19 residues. Per germline, CDR1 SQVTM and CDR2 ANQGSEA. V was pared by 0 bases and J by 0 bases, with 12 bases of the junction left unmatched.

The rearrangement links TRBV3-1 (or the pseudogene TRBV3-2) to TRBJ2-7; no reliable D call. The CDR3 is made up of 14 amino acids. Trimming pared 1 base from V and 1 base from J, leaving 8 bases between. Germline CDR1 is LGHDT and CDR2 is YNNKEL (reference sequence). The CDR3 reads CASSQAPQSYEQYF. The CDR3 DNA follows: TGTGCCAGCAGCCAAGCCCCACAGTCCTACGAGCAGTACTTC.

This clone showed up just once. CDR3 bases: TGTGCCAGCAGGGACAGGGGGCTAGGAAACACCATATATTTT. This codes for CASRDRGLGNTIYF. The chain is built from TRBV7-8 and TRBJ1-3; 11 bases fit TRBD1. Germline V gene data show CDR1 as SGHVS and CDR2 as FQNEAQ. Unmatched junction bases numbered 2, after V lost 6 bases and J lost 4 bases. This CDR3 comprises 14 residues.

This clone was observed a few times. The same CDR3 arises from other DNA sequences in this sample as well. The J gene is TRBJ2-5, the V gene TRBV2; 8 bases fit TRBD2. The trim removed 4 bases at V and 6 bases at J, leaving 7 bases unmatched. CDR1 and CDR2 from the germline V gene are SNHLY and FYNNEI. The CDR3 runs 14 residues. CDR3: CASSALAGGKTQYF. DNA of the CDR3: TGTGCCAGCAGTGCCCTCGCGGGGGGAAAGACCCAGTACTTC.

The genes are TRBV25-1 and TRBJ2-1; 8 bases line up with TRBD2. The germline V gene encodes CDR1 MGHDK and CDR2 SYGVNS. This CDR3 contains 18 residues. J gave up 0 bases and V 3 bases, and 10 bases lay outside the gene matches. CDR3 sequence: CASSESPGRGFSYNEQFF. The CDR3 nucleotides are TGTGCCAGCAGTGAGTCTCCCGGGAGGGGGTTCTCCTACAATGAGCAGTTCTTC.

This rearrangement joins TRBV19 to TRBJ1-5; D is unclear. Between the trimmed V and J ends, which lost 4 bases and 2 bases, there was a span of 9 bases. The V gene's germline CDR1 is LNHDA and CDR2 SQIVND (reference sequence). The CDR3 contains 14 residues. This CDR3 is CASSTRRGNQPQHF. For the CDR3, the DNA is TGTGCCAGTAGTACCCGACGGGGCAATCAGCCCCAGCATTTT. The whole variable domain, filled in from reference TRBV19 and TRBJ1-5, reads DGGITQSPKYLFRKEGQNVTLSCEQNLNHDAMYWYRQDPGQGLRLIYYSQIVNDFQKGDIAEGYSVSREKKESFPLTVTSAQKNPTAFYLCASSTRRGNQPQHFGDGTRLSIL.

This rearrangement joins TRBV18 to TRBJ2-1; D might be TRBD1 (6 bases). The V and J ends lost 2 bases and 0 bases respectively, with 8 bases between them. CDR3 length equals 15 residues. CDR1 is KGHSH and CDR2 is LQKENI in the germline V gene. CDR3 residues: CASSPDRPSYNEQFF. The CDR3, as DNA: TGTGCCAGCTCACCAGACAGGCCCTCCTACAATGAGCAGTTCTTC.

V usage is TRBV4-1 and J usage is TRBJ2-1; the match to TRBD1 covers 10 bases. Germline V lookup: CDR1 MGHRA, CDR2 YSYEKL. J was trimmed by 1 base and V by 3 bases; bases with no gene match: 15. This CDR3 has 20 amino acids. CDR3 DNA sequence: TGCGCCAGCAGCCACTCGACAGGGGGCGTTTGGTTAGCTTCCTACAATGAGCAGTTCTTC. This sequence encodes CASSHSTGGVWLASYNEQFF.

The chain is built from TRBV29-1 and TRBJ2-3; D remains unclear. Trimming took 4 bases from V and 0 from J, leaving 11 bases between them. CDR1 and CDR2 from the germline V gene are SQVTM and ANQGSEA. There are 14 residues in the CDR3. The CDR3 sequence: CSVAARLSTDTQYF. Written as DNA, the CDR3 is TGCAGCGTTGCCGCCAGACTGAGCACAGATACGCAGTATTTT.

J is TRBJ1-2 and V is TRBV7-2; D is possibly TRBD1 (6 bases). V was clipped by 5 bases and J by 6 bases, with 10 bases between them. The CDR3 runs 12 residues. Germline assignment: CDR1 SGHTA and CDR2 FQGNSA. The CDR3 loop reads CASSPDRHGYTF. The CDR3 nucleotides are TGTGCCAGCAGCCCCGACAGGCATGGCTACACCTTC.